This is a list of T cell receptor beta chains from one sample in a study of CD8 T cells in Susac syndrome. Each CDR3 protein gets one entry after TCRdb re-called the immunoSEQ multiplex PCR reads with MiXCR. Here the sample spans over 150,000 distinct CDR3 sequences, 90% to 95% being singletons. The sample consisted of CD4+ T cells from PBMCs. These receptors originate from a human donor with multiple sclerosis. Each CDR3 is given with its conserved first and last residue. A D gene is named only where the DNA matches it firmly. Size values are once, few and many counts, or a class for expanded clones, and some rows have none.

>TRBV7-8|TRBJ2-7|.|.
CASSQSGLYEQYF
TGTGCCAGCAGTCAAAGCGGGCTCTACGAGCAGTACTTC
>TRBV28|TRBJ2-7|.|TRBD2
CASSSPPDGRGRYF
TGTGCCAGCAGTTCCCCCCCTGACGGGAGGGGTCGGTACTTC
>TRBV5-1|TRBJ2-3|.|.
CASSLQVGTDTQYF
TGCGCCAGCAGCTTGCAGGTGGGCACAGATACGCAGTATTTT
>TRBV7-2|TRBJ2-1|.|TRBD1
CASSSPRGPNEQFF
TGTGCCAGCAGCTCCCCCAGGGGGCCAAATGAGCAGTTCTTC
>TRBV5-1|TRBJ2-7|.|.
CASSLSDGAYEQYF
TGCGCCAGCAGCCTCTCGGACGGAGCCTACGAGCAGTACTTC
>TRBV29-1|TRBJ2-7|.|.
CSVRTSQSHEQYF
TGCAGCGTCCGGACATCCCAAAGTCACGAGCAGTACTTC
>TRBV4-1|TRBJ2-1|.|TRBD2
CASSQSGTSGRPPYNEQFF
TGCGCCAGCAGCCAATCCGGGACTAGCGGGAGGCCTCCCTACAATGAGCAGTTCTTC
>TRBV5-4|TRBJ2-4|.|TRBD2
CASSLRTSGGHDRGHIQYF
TGTGCCAGCAGCTTAAGGACTAGCGGGGGTCATGATAGGGGTCACATTCAGTACTTC
>TRBV19|TRBJ2-7|.|TRBD1
CASRGTGSTYEQYF
TGTGCCAGTAGGGGGACAGGTTCTACCTACGAGCAGTACTTC
>TRBV3-1|TRBJ2-5|.|.
CASSGWVQETQYF
TGTGCCAGCAGCGGTTGGGTCCAAGAGACCCAGTACTTC
>TRBV28|TRBJ1-1|few|.
CASSSPTLNTEAFF
TGTGCCAGCAGTTCCCCGACACTTAACACTGAAGCTTTCTTT
>TRBV12-3/TRBV12-4|TRBJ2-1|.|.
CASSLVTGSSYNEQFF
TGTGCCAGCAGTTTAGTTACAGGAAGCTCCTACAATGAGCAGTTCTTC
>TRBV30|TRBJ1-1|.|.
CAWSVVPANTEAFF
TGTGCCTGGAGTGTAGTGCCCGCGAACACTGAAGCTTTCTTT
>TRBV7-9|TRBJ1-2|.|.
CASRSPPYGYTF
TGTGCCAGCAGGAGCCCTCCCTATGGCTACACCTTC
>TRBV2|TRBJ2-3|few|.
CASSLTGDTQYF
TGTGCCAGCAGTCTAACAGGAGATACGCAGTATTTT
>TRBV12-3/TRBV12-4|TRBJ2-1|.|TRBD2
CASSFGLGLAGPEQFF
TGTGCCAGCAGTTTTGGATTAGGACTAGCGGGGCCCGAGCAGTTCTTC
>TRBV6-5|TRBJ1-3|.|.
CASSYRQDLLGENTIYF
TGTGCCAGCAGTTACCGGCAGGATCTCCTTGGAGAAAACACCATATATTTT
>TRBV7-2|TRBJ2-1|.|TRBD2
CASSFLLAGGPNEQFF
TGTGCCAGCAGCTTCCTACTAGCGGGAGGGCCCAATGAGCAGTTCTTC
>TRBV19|TRBJ2-1|.|TRBD2
CATLLVAGAINEQFF
TGTGCCACTCTCCTTGTCGCGGGAGCCATCAATGAGCAGTTCTTC
>TRBV7-2|TRBJ2-1|.|.
CASSQDTRNNEQFF
TGTGCCAGCAGCCAGGACACTAGGAACAATGAGCAGTTCTTC
>TRBV12-3/TRBV12-4|TRBJ2-7|.|.
CASSLEGASHEQYF
TGTGCCAGCAGTTTAGAGGGCGCGTCCCACGAGCAGTACTTC
>TRBV7-9|TRBJ2-2|.|TRBD1
CASSSYRGANTGELFF
TGTGCCAGCAGCTCGTACAGGGGTGCGAACACCGGGGAGCTGTTTTTT
>TRBV25-1|TRBJ2-1|once|TRBD2
CASNPTSGSVNEQFF
TGTGCCAGCAACCCGACTAGCGGCTCCGTCAATGAGCAGTTCTTC
>TRBV29-1|TRBJ2-1|.|.
CSADAAGYNEQFF
TGCAGCGCCGATGCGGCAGGATACAATGAGCAGTTCTTC
>TRBV18|TRBJ1-1|.|TRBD1
CASSPPKGQGRTEAFF
TGTGCCAGCTCACCACCTAAGGGACAGGGGAGGACTGAAGCTTTCTTT
>TRBV20-1|TRBJ2-1|.|.
CSADTGRAGYNEQFF
TGCAGTGCAGACACGGGGCGGGCCGGTTACAATGAGCAGTTCTTC
>TRBV30|TRBJ1-2|.|.
CAWKGPPNYGYTF
TGTGCCTGGAAAGGGCCTCCTAACTATGGCTACACCTTC
>TRBV28|TRBJ2-7|.|.
CASSFRTPYEQYF
TGTGCCAGCAGCTTCAGGACCCCCTACGAGCAGTACTTC
>TRBV20-1|TRBJ2-1|.|TRBD2
CSATGLAGRNEQFF
TGCAGTGCTACAGGACTAGCGGGACGCAATGAGCAGTTCTTC
>TRBV9|TRBJ2-1|.|.
CASSVAGSDNEQFF
TGTGCCAGCAGCGTAGCGGGGAGCGACAATGAGCAGTTCTTC
>TRBV30|TRBJ1-2|.|.
CAWSVMGYGYTF
TGTGCCTGGAGTGTCATGGGTTATGGCTACACCTTC
>TRBV7-3|TRBJ2-3|.|TRBD2
CASSLTSGVGSQYF
TGTGCCAGCAGCTTAACGAGCGGGGTTGGATCGCAGTATTTT
>TRBV27|TRBJ2-3|.|TRBD2
CASSLGLVGVDTQYF
TGTGCCAGCAGTCTCGGACTAGTAGGTGTTGATACGCAGTATTTT
>TRBV20-1|TRBJ2-3|.|.
CSASLGSGPDTQYF
TGCAGTGCTAGTTTGGGGTCGGGCCCAGATACGCAGTATTTT
>TRBV6-5|TRBJ1-2|.|.
CASSYSKGGGYTF
TGTGCCAGCAGTTACTCGAAAGGTGGTGGCTACACCTTC
>TRBV3-1|TRBJ2-7|.|.
CASSQVERAYEQYF
TGTGCCAGCAGCCAAGTGGAGCGCGCCTACGAGCAGTACTTC
>TRBV5-1|TRBJ2-2|.|.
CASSLDRIQNTGELFF
TGCGCCAGCAGCTTGGACAGGATCCAGAACACCGGGGAGCTGTTTTTT
>TRBV27|TRBJ2-2|once|TRBD1
CASSPQRQGPGELFF
TGTGCCAGCAGTCCCCAGCGACAGGGTCCCGGGGAGCTGTTTTTT
>TRBV30|TRBJ2-2|.|TRBD2
CAWSVPSGSAGELFF
TGTGCCTGGAGTGTCCCTAGCGGGAGCGCCGGGGAGCTGTTTTTT
>TRBV12-3/TRBV12-4|TRBJ2-4|.|.
CASSLAASGLFQNIQYF
TGTGCCAGCAGTTTAGCCGCTTCAGGGCTTTTCCAAAACATTCAGTACTTC